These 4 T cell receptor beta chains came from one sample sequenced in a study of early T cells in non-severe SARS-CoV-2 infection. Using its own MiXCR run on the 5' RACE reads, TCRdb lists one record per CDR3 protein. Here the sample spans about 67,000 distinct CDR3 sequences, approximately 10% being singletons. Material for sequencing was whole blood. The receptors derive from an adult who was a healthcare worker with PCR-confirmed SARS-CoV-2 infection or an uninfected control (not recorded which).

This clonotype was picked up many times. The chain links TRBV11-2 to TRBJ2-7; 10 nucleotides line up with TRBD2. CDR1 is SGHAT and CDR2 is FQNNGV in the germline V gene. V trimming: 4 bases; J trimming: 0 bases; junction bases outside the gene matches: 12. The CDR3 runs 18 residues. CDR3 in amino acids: CASSSSWTSGSSSYEQYF. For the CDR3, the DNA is TGTGCCAGCAGCTCGTCCTGGACTAGCGGTTCCAGCTCCTACGAGCAGTACTTC.

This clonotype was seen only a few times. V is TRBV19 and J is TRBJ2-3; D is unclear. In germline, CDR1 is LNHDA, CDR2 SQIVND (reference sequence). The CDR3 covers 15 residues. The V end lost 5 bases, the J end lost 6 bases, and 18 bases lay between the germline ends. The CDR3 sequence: CASSPLGGYADTQYF. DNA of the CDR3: TGTGCCAGTAGTCCCCTGGGCGGATACGCGGATACGCAGTATTTT.

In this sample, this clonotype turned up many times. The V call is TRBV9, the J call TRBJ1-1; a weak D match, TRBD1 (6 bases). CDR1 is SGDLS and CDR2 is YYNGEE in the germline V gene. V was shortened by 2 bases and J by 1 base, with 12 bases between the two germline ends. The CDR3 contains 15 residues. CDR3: CASSVSGTQNTEAFF. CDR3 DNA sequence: TGTGCCAGCAGCGTGTCCGGGACACAGAACACTGAAGCTTTCTTT.

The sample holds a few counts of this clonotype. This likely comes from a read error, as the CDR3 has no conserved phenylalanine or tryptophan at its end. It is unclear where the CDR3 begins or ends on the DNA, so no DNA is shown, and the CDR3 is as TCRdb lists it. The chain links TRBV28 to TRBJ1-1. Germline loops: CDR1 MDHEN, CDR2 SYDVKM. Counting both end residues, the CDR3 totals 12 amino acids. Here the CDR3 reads CASSPDGRNPSL.